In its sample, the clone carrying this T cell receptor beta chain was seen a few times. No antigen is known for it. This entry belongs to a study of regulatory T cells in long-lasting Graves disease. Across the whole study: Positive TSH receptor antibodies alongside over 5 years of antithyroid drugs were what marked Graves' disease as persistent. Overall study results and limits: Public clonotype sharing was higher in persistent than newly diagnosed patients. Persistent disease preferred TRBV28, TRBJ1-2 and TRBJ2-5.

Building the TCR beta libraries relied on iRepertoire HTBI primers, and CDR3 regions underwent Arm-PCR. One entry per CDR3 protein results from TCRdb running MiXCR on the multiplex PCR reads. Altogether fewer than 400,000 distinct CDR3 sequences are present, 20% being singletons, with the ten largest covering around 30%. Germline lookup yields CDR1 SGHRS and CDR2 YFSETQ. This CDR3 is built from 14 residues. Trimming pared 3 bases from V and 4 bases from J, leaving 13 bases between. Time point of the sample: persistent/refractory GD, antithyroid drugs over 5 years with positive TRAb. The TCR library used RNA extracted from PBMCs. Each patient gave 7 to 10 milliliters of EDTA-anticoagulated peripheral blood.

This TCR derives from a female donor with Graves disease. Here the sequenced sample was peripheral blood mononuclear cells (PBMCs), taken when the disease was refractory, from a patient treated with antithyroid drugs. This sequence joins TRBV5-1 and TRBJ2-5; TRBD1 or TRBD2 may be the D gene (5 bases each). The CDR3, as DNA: TGCGCCAGCAGCTCGGGGACCTGGTTAGAGACCCAGTACTTC. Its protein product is CASSSGTWLETQYF.